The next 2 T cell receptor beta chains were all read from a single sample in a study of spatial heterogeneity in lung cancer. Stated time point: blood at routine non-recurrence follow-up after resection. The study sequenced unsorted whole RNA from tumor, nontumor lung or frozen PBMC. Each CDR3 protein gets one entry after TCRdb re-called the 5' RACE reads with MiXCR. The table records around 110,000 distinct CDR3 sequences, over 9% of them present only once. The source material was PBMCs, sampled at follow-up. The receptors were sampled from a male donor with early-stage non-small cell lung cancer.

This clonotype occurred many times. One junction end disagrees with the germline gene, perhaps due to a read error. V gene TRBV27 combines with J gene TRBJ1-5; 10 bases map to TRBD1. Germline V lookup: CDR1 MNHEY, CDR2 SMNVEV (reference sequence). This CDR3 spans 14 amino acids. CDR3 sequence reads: CASRTTGGNEPQHF. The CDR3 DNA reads TGTGCCAGCAGGACGACAGGGGGCAATGAGCCCCAGCATTTT.

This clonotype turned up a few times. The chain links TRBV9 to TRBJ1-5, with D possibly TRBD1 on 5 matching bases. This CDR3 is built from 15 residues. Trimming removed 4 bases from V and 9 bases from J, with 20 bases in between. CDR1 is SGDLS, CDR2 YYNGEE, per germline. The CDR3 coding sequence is TGTGCCAGCAGCTTAGAGGGGACGCAACGAGGGCCCCAGCATTTT. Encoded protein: CASSLEGTQRGPQHF.